A selection of T cell receptor beta chains follows, all from one sample in a study of CD8+CD57+ T cells in acquired aplastic anemia. A single record per CDR3 protein comes from TCRdb applying MiXCR to the reads. Of about 240,000 distinct CDR3 sequences in the sample, around 45% were seen once. Sequenced sample: sorted CD4+, CD8+, or CD8+CD57+ T cells (not recorded which) from PBMCs. The receptor set was obtained from a human donor with aplastic anemia. CDR3s include the opening cysteine and the closing phenylalanine or tryptophan. The D gene is left open where the match is weak. Clone size is stated in some rows and not others, as once, few, many or a class when expanded.

TRBV13	few	TRBD1	TRBJ2-7	TGTGCCAGCAGCTTAAAGGACAGGCCGGAGGAGCAGTACTTC	CASSLKDRPEEQYF
TRBV5-1	once	NA	TRBJ2-6	TGCGCCAGCAGCTCGGCAACACCACCTGCTGGGGCCAACGTCCTGACTTTC	CASSSATPPAGANVLTF
TRBV20-1	NA	NA	TRBJ2-1	TGCAGTGCTAGAGATAGCAGCTCCTACAATGAGCAGTTCTTC	CSARDSSSYNEQFF
TRBV6-5	NA	TRBD2	TRBJ2-1	TGTGCCAGCAGTCCGGGGGGGGGTGGTGAGCAGTTCTTC	CASSPGGGGEQFF
TRBV20-1	few	TRBD2	TRBJ2-7	TGCAGTGCGGGGGGGGGGTCCCTCTCCTACGAGCAGTACTTC	CSAGGGSLSYEQYF
TRBV24-1	many	TRBD2	TRBJ2-7	TGTGCCACCAGTCCGCGGACTAGCTACGAGCAGTACTTC	CATSPRTSYEQYF
TRBV6-5	NA	NA	TRBJ2-2	TGTGCCAGCAGTTACTCGATGACCGGGGAGCTGTTTTTT	CASSYSMTGELFF
TRBV7-3	once	NA	TRBJ1-1	TGTGCCAGCAGCTTAATGCGAGGGAACACTGAAGCTTTCTTT	CASSLMRGNTEAFF
TRBV7-9	many	TRBD1	TRBJ2-7	TGTGCCAGCAGCTTAGCGAGGACAGGGGTCCACGAGCAGTACTTC	CASSLARTGVHEQYF
TRBV19	NA	TRBD1	TRBJ2-5	TGTGCCAGTAGTACTCTCCGGGACAGGGGGCGGGAGACCCAGTACTTC	CASSTLRDRGRETQYF
TRBV2	NA	TRBD2	TRBJ2-7	TGTGCCAGCAGTTTGAGAGCGGGGTACTACGAGCAGTACTTC	CASSLRAGYYEQYF
TRBV7-6	once	TRBD1	TRBJ2-7	TGCGCCAGCAGCTTAGGCGGACAGGGGGCCACTCTTTACGAGCAGTACTTC	CASSLGGQGATLYEQYF
TRBV7-9	many	TRBD2	TRBJ2-1	TGTGCCAGCAGCTTAGGCAGGGACCTAGCGGGAGCGATATCCTACAATGAGCAGTTCTTC	CASSLGRDLAGAISYNEQFF
TRBV9	once	NA	TRBJ2-5	TGTGCCAGCAGCGATACTAGACGGAGAGAACAAGAGACCCAGTACTTC	CASSDTRRREQETQYF
TRBV4-3	many	NA	TRBJ2-7	TGCGCCAGCAGCCATAGAGGGGGGACCTACGAGCAGTACTTC	CASSHRGGTYEQYF
TRBV6-9	NA	TRBD1	TRBJ1-3	TGTGCCAGCAGTGACAGGGCCGACTCTGGAAACACCATATATTTT	CASSDRADSGNTIYF
TRBV24-1	NA	NA	TRBJ2-7	TGTGCCACCAGTAGGGAGTCTGGCTCCTACGAGCAGTACTTC	CATSRESGSYEQYF
TRBV29-1	NA	NA	TRBJ2-5	TGCAGCGTTGACGGGAGCGGAGCTGGGCAAGAGACCCAGTACTTC	CSVDGSGAGQETQYF
TRBV7-9	many	NA	TRBJ1-1	TGTGCCAGCAGCCCCTTAGAGAACACTGAAGCTTTCTTT	CASSPLENTEAFF
TRBV2	NA	NA	TRBJ2-5	TGTGCCAGCGAAGTAGAAGGGGGTATAGGGGGGACCCAGTACTTC	CASEVEGGIGGTQYF
TRBV9	once	NA	TRBJ1-1	TGTGCCAGCAGCGTAGATGGGGCCCTTCGAGCGGCTGAAGCTTTCTTT	CASSVDGALRAAEAFF
TRBV9	few	NA	TRBJ1-1	TGTGCCAGCAGCGTAGGGGCAAGGGCCAGGGTCGCCACTGGAGCTTTCTTT	CASSVGARARVATGAFF
TRBV15	NA	TRBD1	TRBJ2-3	TGTGCCACCAGCAGCTTGGGGGACAGGGGCACAGATACGCAGTATTTT	CATSSLGDRGTDTQYF
TRBV6-5	NA	NA	TRBJ1-2	TGTGCCAGCAGTTACCAGAGTAACTATGGCTACACCTTC	CASSYQSNYGYTF
TRBV10-3	NA	TRBD2	TRBJ2-1	TGTGCCATCAGTGAGTCGGTTAGCGGGAGGTACAATGAGCAGTTCTTC	CAISESVSGRYNEQFF
TRBV25-1	NA	NA	TRBJ2-3	TGTGCCAGCAGTGAAGGGGCAACTAGCACAGATACGCAGTATTTT	CASSEGATSTDTQYF
TRBV10-3	NA	NA	TRBJ1-6	TGTGCCATCAGTGGCGGGCCGGGGACCCTCCACTTT	CAISGGPGTLHF
TRBV28	few	NA	TRBJ1-1	TGTGCCAGCAGCTCTGGACACACTGAAGCTTTCTTT	CASSSGHTEAFF
TRBV15	many	NA	TRBJ2-7	TGTGCCACCAGCACCGCGGGGGCCCTCTCCTACGAGCAGTACTTC	CATSTAGALSYEQYF
TRBV29-1	NA	NA	TRBJ2-7	TGCAGCGCCGAAACTGGAGGGGCGGAGCAGTACTTC	CSAETGGAEQYF
TRBV7-2	NA	NA	TRBJ2-1	TGTGCCAGCAGCCGGGCTAGCGTCAATGAGCAGTTCTTC	CASSRASVNEQFF
TRBV20-1	NA	NA	TRBJ1-6	TGCAGTGCGGTCGACGTTACGGGCTCACCCCTCCACTTT	CSAVDVTGSPLHF
TRBV20-1	NA	NA	TRBJ1-1	TGCAGTGCTAGATCCAGCTTGACTGAAGCTTTCTTT	CSARSSLTEAFF
TRBV25-1	many	NA	TRBJ2-7	TGTGCCAGCAGTGATACGGGCCGAAACTCCTACGAGCAGTACTTC	CASSDTGRNSYEQYF
TRBV14	many	NA	TRBJ2-7	TGTGCCAGCAGCCCATTGCGGGCGGTAGGGTACGAGCAGTACTTC	CASSPLRAVGYEQYF
TRBV27	NA	NA	TRBJ2-7	TGTGCCAGCAGTCACCAAACATGGACGGAATCCTACGAGCAGTACTTC	CASSHQTWTESYEQYF
TRBV7-8	NA	NA	TRBJ1-5	TGTGCCAGCAGCCCCAGACGGTCCCATAGCAATCAGCCCCAGCATTTT	CASSPRRSHSNQPQHF
TRBV10-3	many	TRBD2	TRBJ2-3	TGTGCCATCAGTGATTCAAAAGCAGCGGGAGGGCCTGAAGATACGCAGTATTTT	CAISDSKAAGGPEDTQYF
TRBV9	NA	NA	TRBJ2-6	TGCGCCAGCAGCGTAGAGGGTGGGGTCAACGTCCTGACTTTC	CASSVEGGVNVLTF
TRBV12-3/TRBV12-4	NA	NA	TRBJ2-7	TGTGCCAGCAGCTTAGGGGCGGGACCGCAATACGAGCAGTACTTC	CASSLGAGPQYEQYF
TRBV11-1	NA	NA	TRBJ1-2	TGTGCCAGCAGCTTAGACGGGGTATACTATGGCTACACCTTC	CASSLDGVYYGYTF
TRBV19	NA	NA	TRBJ1-1	TGTGCCAGTAGTTTCGGACAGATGAACACTGAGGCTTTCTTT	CASSFGQMNTEAFF
TRBV7-2	NA	TRBD1	TRBJ1-6	TGTGCCAGCAGCTTGGGACAGGGGAGCTCCTATAATTCACCCCTCCACTTT	CASSLGQGSSYNSPLHF
TRBV15	NA	NA	TRBJ2-5	TGTGCCACCCCGGCCTCGGGACATCAAGAGACCCAGTACTTC	CATPASGHQETQYF
TRBV9	NA	NA	TRBJ2-3	TGTGCCAGCAGCGTACGACCAGCAGATACGCAGTATTTT	CASSVRPADTQYF
TRBV4-1	NA	TRBD2	TRBJ2-1	TGCGCCAGCAGCGGTTTCCTAGCGGGGGCTCCCGACAATGAGCAGTTCTTC	CASSGFLAGAPDNEQFF
TRBV7-2	NA	NA	TRBJ1-2	TGTGCCAGCAGCGCGGTGGGCCCTAGCTATGGCTACACCTTC	CASSAVGPSYGYTF
TRBV25-1	NA	NA	TRBJ1-6	TGTGCCAGCAGTGACAGGGCGGCTTCACCCCTCCACTTT	CASSDRAASPLHF
TRBV20-1	NA	NA	TRBJ1-1	TGCAGTGCTCCCGACAGCTCCCAGAACACTGAAGCTTTCTTT	CSAPDSSQNTEAFF
TRBV7-2	once	NA	TRBJ2-3	TGTGCCAGCAGCTTACCCATGGATACGCAGTATTTT	CASSLPMDTQYF